One sample yielded the 5 T cell receptor beta chains listed below, sequenced in a study of Ad26.COV2.S vaccination and SARS-CoV-2 variants. The assay was immunoSEQ multiplex PCR, and TCRdb's table has in-frame clones only and misses some. The sample yields around 320,000 clones, just under 85% seen once. The sample's treatment: 15 to 20 received Ad26.COV2.S at low or high dose, single or two shots; several received placebo; per-sample allocation not given. Vaccine and placebo recipients were sampled on day 63 after the first injection. This specimen consisted of peripheral blood, obtained in a trial of Ad26.COV2.S vaccine versus placebo. The source is a person aged 18 to 65 who received the Ad26.COV2.S COVID-19 vaccine or a placebo.

The chain uses TRBV18 and TRBJ1-3; D remains ambiguous. The CDR3 consists of 13 residues. Germline CDR1 KGHSH, CDR2 LQKENI. The V gene lost 4 bases and the J gene lost 0 bases, with 4 bases spanning the gap. DNA of the CDR3: TGTGCCAGCTCACTCATCTCTGGAAACACCATATATTTT. Translated: CASSLISGNTIYF.

The V and J genes are TRBV3-1 (or the pseudogene TRBV3-2) and TRBJ2-7; possibly TRBD1 for D (6 bases). With 4 bases removed from V and 7 bases from J, the gap between germline ends came to 17 bases. The germline CDR1 and CDR2 sequences are LGHDT and YNNKEL (reference sequence). This CDR3 region has 14 residues. The CDR3 spells CASSPLGQSGEQYF. CDR3 DNA: TGTGCCAGCAGCCCTCTCGGACAGTCTGGTGAGCAGTACTTC.

CDR3 nucleotide sequence: TGTGCCAGCAGCCCAACTAAGGGCTTGGGGTCCTACAATGAGCAGTTCTTC. As protein: CASSPTKGLGSYNEQFF. This chain joins TRBV3-1 (or the pseudogene TRBV3-2) and TRBJ2-1; D gene unclear. This CDR3 is 17 amino acids long. Germline CDR1 LGHDT, CDR2 YNNKEL (reference sequence). With 4 bases removed from V and 1 base from J, the gap between germline ends came to 17 bases.

J is TRBJ2-7 and V is TRBV6-2 or TRBV6-3, with 7 bases matching TRBD2. The CDR3 has 16 amino acids. Germline CDR1 is MNHEY and CDR2 is SVGEGT. V gave up 4 bases and J gave up 0 bases; unmatched junction bases: 9. In DNA form, the CDR3 reads TGTGCCAGCAGTTGGGGGGGTGCCGACCGCTCCTACGAGCAGTACTTC. This gives the protein CASSWGGADRSYEQYF.

The rearrangement links TRBV18 to TRBJ2-7; D ambiguous. The V gene's germline CDR1 is KGHSH and CDR2 LQKENI. This CDR3 spans 13 amino acids. V lost 4 bases, J lost 5 bases, and 12 bases lay in between. CDR3 loop: CASSLSALNEQYF. In DNA, the CDR3 is TGTGCCAGCTCACTGTCGGCGCTTAACGAGCAGTACTTC.